This T cell receptor beta chain was found in a study of CD8 T cells in ankylosing spondylitis. Study outcomes and limitations: In ankylosing spondylitis blood, a motif of eight highly homologous TCR beta variants appeared characteristic. Clones linked to the disease showed a CD8+ phenotype. They occurred at relatively low frequencies in peripheral blood.

Losses at the gene ends were 2 bases for V and 5 bases for J; bases not matched to a gene: 6. Germline CDR1 reads KGHSH; CDR2 reads LQKENI. The CDR3 is 16 amino acids. This clonotype was counted a few times. What it recognizes is unknown. The authors made TCR beta libraries by quantitative 5'-RACE with molecular barcodes. TCRdb used MiXCR to reprocess the 5' RACE reads, holding one entry per CDR3 protein. The profile covers fewer than 750,000 distinct CDR3 sequences, with 15% to 20% appearing a single time and around 19% taken by the ten largest. Sequencing input: blood, either unsorted or a sorted T cell fraction (not recorded which). The chain joins TRBV18 to TRBJ2-2, with 9 bases identical to TRBD1. The clonotype originates from a male donor with ankylosing spondylitis. In DNA form, the CDR3 reads TGTGCCAGCTCACCAAGGACAGGGGAGGCGACCGGGGAGCTGTTTTTT. Protein sequence: CASSPRTGEATGELFF.